This T cell receptor (beta chain) was sequenced for a study of T cells in localized non-small cell lung cancer. Findings of the study overall: Adjacent uninvolved lung had the highest clonality, suggesting focused antigen responses. Appearance in adjacent lung was seen for a median around 55 of the top 100 tumor clones. Higher T cell density in the blood was associated with longer overall survival, whereas higher adjacent-lung clonality associated with shorter survival.

Some clones are missing from TCRdb's copy, which holds only in-frame ones; the method was immunoSEQ multiplex PCR. Among tens of thousands of clones listed, approximately 80% were seen once. The V and J ends lost 1 base and 7 bases respectively, with 14 bases between them. The CDR3 contains 15 residues. Per germline, CDR1 MNHNS and CDR2 SASEGT. This clone was recorded only once. Its antigen is as yet unknown. This sample comprised PBMCs, obtained before any cancer treatment. V usage is TRBV6-1 and J usage is TRBJ2-1, with a possible D match to TRBD2 (6 bases). The sequence came from a man between 40 and 69 years old with stage II lung adenocarcinoma. CDR3 in DNA: TGTGCCAGCAGTGAAGTAGTAGCGGTTTTTAATGAGCAGTTCTTC. Translating it yields CASSEVVAVFNEQFF.